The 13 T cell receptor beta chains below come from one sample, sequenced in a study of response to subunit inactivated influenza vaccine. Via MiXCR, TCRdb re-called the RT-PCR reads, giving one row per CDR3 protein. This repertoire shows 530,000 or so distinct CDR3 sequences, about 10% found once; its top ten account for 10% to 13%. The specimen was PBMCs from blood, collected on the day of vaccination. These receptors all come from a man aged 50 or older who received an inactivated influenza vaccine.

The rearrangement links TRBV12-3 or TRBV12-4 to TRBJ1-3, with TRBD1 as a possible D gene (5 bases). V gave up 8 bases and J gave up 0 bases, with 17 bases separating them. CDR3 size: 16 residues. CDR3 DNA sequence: TGTGCCAGCGGGGGTCGGGGCCTCAGCTCTGGAAACACCATATATTTT. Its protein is CASGGRGLSSGNTIYF.

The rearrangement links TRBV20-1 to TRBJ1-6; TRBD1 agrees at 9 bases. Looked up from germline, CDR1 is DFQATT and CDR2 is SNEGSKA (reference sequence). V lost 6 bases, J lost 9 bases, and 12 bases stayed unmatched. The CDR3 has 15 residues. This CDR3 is CSAPTDRGIRSPLHF. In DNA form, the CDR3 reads TGCAGTGCCCCCACGGACAGGGGAATACGTTCACCCCTCCACTTT.

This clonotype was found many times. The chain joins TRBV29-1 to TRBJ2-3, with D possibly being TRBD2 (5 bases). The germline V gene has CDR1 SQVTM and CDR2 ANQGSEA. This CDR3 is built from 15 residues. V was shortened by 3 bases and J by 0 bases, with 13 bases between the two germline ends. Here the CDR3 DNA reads TGCAGCGTTGAGAGAGGGAGTCGCAGCACAGATACGCAGTATTTT. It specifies CSVERGSRSTDTQYF.

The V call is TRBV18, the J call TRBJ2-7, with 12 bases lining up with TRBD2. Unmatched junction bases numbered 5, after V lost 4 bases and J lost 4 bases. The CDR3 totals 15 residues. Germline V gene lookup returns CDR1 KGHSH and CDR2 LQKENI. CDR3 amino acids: CASSQRTSGVYEQYF. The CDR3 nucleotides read TGTGCCAGCTCACAGCGGACTAGCGGGGTTTACGAGCAGTACTTC.

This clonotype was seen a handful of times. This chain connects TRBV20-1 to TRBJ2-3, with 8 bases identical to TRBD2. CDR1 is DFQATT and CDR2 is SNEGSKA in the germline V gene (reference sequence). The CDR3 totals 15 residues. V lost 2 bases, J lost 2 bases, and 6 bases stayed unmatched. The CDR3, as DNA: TGCAGTGCTAGACCCACTAGCGGCTACACAGATACGCAGTATTTT. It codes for CSARPTSGYTDTQYF.

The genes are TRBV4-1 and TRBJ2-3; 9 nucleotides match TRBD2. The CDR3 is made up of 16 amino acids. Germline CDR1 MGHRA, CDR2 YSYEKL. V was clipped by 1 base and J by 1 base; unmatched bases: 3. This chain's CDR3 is CASSQGASGGTDTQYF. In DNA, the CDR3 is TGCGCCAGCAGCCAAGGAGCTAGCGGGGGCACAGATACGCAGTATTTT.

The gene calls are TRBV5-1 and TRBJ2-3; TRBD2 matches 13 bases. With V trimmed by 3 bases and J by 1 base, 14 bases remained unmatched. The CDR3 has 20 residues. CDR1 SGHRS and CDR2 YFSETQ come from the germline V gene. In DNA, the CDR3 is TGCGCCAGCAGCTACACCGGGACTAGCGGGGACTTCAAAGGCACAGATACGCAGTATTTT. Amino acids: CASSYTGTSGDFKGTDTQYF.

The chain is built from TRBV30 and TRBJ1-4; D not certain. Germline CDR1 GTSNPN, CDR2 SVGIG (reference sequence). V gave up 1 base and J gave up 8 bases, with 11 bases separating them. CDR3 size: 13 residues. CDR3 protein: CAWSGPVGEKLFF. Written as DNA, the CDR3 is TGTGCCTGGAGTGGACCAGTAGGGGAAAAACTGTTTTTT.

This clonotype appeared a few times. This CDR3 reads CASSIQRSNTGELFF. In DNA, the CDR3 is TGTGCCAGCTCAATACAGAGATCGAACACCGGGGAGCTGTTTTTT. The chain uses TRBV18 and TRBJ2-2; no clear D. The CDR3 runs 15 residues. Germline CDR1 and CDR2: KGHSH and LQKENI. V was shortened by 5 bases and J by 0 bases, with 10 bases between the two germline ends.

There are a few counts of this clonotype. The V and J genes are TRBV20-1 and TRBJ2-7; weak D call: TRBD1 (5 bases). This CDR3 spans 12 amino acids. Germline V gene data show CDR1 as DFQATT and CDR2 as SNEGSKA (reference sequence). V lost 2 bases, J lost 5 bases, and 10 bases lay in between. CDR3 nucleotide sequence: TGCAGTGCTAGAAAGGGGCGAGACGAGCAGTACTTC. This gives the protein CSARKGRDEQYF.

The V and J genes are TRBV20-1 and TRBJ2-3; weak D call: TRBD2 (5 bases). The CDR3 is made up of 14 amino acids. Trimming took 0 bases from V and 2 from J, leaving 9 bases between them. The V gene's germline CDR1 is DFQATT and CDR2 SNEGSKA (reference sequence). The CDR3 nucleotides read TGCAGTGCTAGAGAGGGCGGGTTCACAGATACGCAGTATTTT. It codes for CSAREGGFTDTQYF.

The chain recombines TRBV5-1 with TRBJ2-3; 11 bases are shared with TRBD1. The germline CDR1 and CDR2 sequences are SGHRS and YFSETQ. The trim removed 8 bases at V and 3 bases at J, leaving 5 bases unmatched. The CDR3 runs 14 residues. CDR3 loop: CASGGTGGTDTQYF. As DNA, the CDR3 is TGCGCCAGTGGAGGGACAGGGGGAACAGATACGCAGTATTTT.

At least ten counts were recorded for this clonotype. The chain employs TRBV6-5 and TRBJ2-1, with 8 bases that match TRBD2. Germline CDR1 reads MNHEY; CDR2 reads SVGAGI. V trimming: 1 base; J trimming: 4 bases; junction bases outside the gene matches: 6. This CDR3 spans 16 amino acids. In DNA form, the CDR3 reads TGTGCCAGCAGTTACTGGCGGGGGGCGAGATACAATGAGCAGTTCTTC. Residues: CASSYWRGARYNEQFF.